This record concerns one T cell receptor (beta chain) sequence. This record belongs to a study of shared clonotypes between healthy human individuals. Produced via immunoSEQ multiplex PCR; TCRdb's table is partial and in-frame only. The profile shows 2 million to 2.5 million clones, roughly 94% of them singletons. V gave up 2 bases and J gave up 0 bases, with 14 bases separating them. CDR3 length: 16 residues. Per germline, CDR1 MNHEY and CDR2 SVGAGI. The source material was naive CD4+ T cells sorted from blood. Subset here: CD45RA+ positively selected. The chain carries TRBV6-5 and TRBJ2-7; no clear D. The sequence came from a man between 18 and 35 years old in good health. Written as DNA, the CDR3 is TGTGCCAGCAGTTACACTTCAGGTCTTAGCTCCTACGAGCAGTACTTC. It yields the protein CASSYTSGLSSYEQYF.